This TCR beta chain appears in the sequencing data of a study of blood T cell repertoires in COVID-19. Whole-study context: Samples taken during acute and convalescent COVID-19 were collected in the United States, Italy and Spain.

Recovered status applied to Cohort 3 donors who had two consecutive negative PCRs. It also applied to those with clearance or with symptom resolution. Only in-frame clones appear in the TCRdb table, and some are missing; sequencing was by immunoSEQ multiplex PCR. The table records around 300,000 clones, 75% to 90% of them present only once. This CDR3 spans 11 amino acids. Germline CDR1 DFQATT, CDR2 SNEGSKA (reference sequence). The V gene lost 2 bases and the J gene lost 8 bases, with 6 bases spanning the gap. The source is a woman in her thirties or forties who had recovered from COVID-19. The material sequenced was PBMCs or T cells enriched from blood (not recorded which). This sequence joins TRBV20-1 and TRBJ1-4; D gene ambiguous. CDR3: CSARSEEKLFF. The CDR3 DNA follows: TGCAGTGCTAGATCAGAAGAAAAACTGTTTTTT.